Described below is a single TCR beta chain sequence and its context. The antigen is unknown. The data belong to a study of graft-versus-host responses after intestinal transplantation. Findings of the study overall: Allografts of one patient group, those with graft-donor T cell macrochimerism, had high graft-versus-host to host-versus-graft clonal ratios.

The repertoire was sequenced with immunoSEQ multiplex PCR; TCRdb's copy has only in-frame clones and lacks some. Counted here are approximately 82,000 clones, 90% to 95% occurring once; the ten biggest clones make up approximately 1%. The CDR3 has 16 amino acids. Germline V gene sequence: CDR1 SGHAT, CDR2 FQNNGV. The J segment lost 0 bases and the V segment lost 2 bases, leaving 4 bases of the junction unmatched. The starting material was unstimulated CD8+ T cells sorted from spleen or lymph node cells, obtained before transplant. This chain uses TRBV11-2 with TRBJ1-1, with 9 positions matching TRBD1. This receptor was identified in a human donor who was the organ donor for an intestinal transplant. In nucleotides, the CDR3 is TGTGCCAGCAGCTTACTACAGGGGGCTATGAACACTGAAGCTTTCTTT. Translating it yields CASSLLQGAMNTEAFF. Variable domain in full (rest from reference TRBV11-2 and TRBJ1-1): EAGVAQSPRYKIIEKRQSVAFWCNPISGHATLYWYQQILGQGPKLLIQFQNNGVVDDSQLPKDRFSAERLKGVDSTLKIQPAKLEDSAVYLCASSLLQGAMNTEAFFGQGTRLTVV.